Below are 19 T cell receptor beta chains sequenced from a single sample in a study of vaccination effects on CD4 cells after COVID-19. Following 10 days of culture, CD4+ T cells were isolated. All study participants received two doses of BNT162b2 or mRNA-1273 vaccine. Sequencing was performed with immunoSEQ multiplex PCR; in TCRdb, only in-frame clones are kept and a portion is missing. The sample yields about 45,000 clones, around 70% seen once. These receptors are not linked to any known antigen. Sample: CD4+ T cells from PBMCs cultured without peptide, taken after COVID-19 vaccination. Source of these receptors: a human donor who received a COVID-19 vaccine.

V usage is TRBV6-5 and J usage is TRBJ1-1; no reliable D call. The germline V gene encodes CDR1 MNHEY and CDR2 SVGAGI. Trimming pared 6 bases from V and 5 bases from J, leaving 7 bases between. The CDR3 extends over 11 amino acids. The CDR3 sequence: CASRGWTEAFF. CDR3 bases: TGTGCCAGCAGAGGTTGGACTGAAGCTTTCTTT.

V gene TRBV27 combines with J gene TRBJ2-7; D unresolved. V shed 2 bases and J shed 4 bases, with 12 bases lying between them. The CDR3 has 14 amino acids. CDR1 is MNHEY, CDR2 SMNVEV, per germline (reference sequence). CDR3 residues: CASSLRWPLYEQYF. CDR3 nucleotides: TGTGCCAGCAGTTTACGATGGCCGTTATACGAGCAGTACTTC.

The genes are TRBV6-5 and TRBJ2-7, with 10 nucleotides matching TRBD1. Germline V gene data show CDR1 as MNHEY and CDR2 as SVGAGI. V dropped 6 bases and J dropped 1; count of bases not matched to a gene: 6. The CDR3 covers 15 residues. The CDR3 is CASRAWTGGSYEQYF. CDR3 nucleotides: TGTGCCAGCAGGGCTTGGACAGGGGGGTCCTACGAGCAGTACTTC.

The rearrangement links TRBV20-1 to TRBJ2-3; 7 nucleotides line up with TRBD2. CDR1 is DFQATT and CDR2 is SNEGSKA in the germline V gene (reference sequence). This CDR3 region has 15 residues. V lost 3 bases to trimming and J lost 3 bases; unmatched junction nucleotides: 9. The CDR3 reads CSASIASGATDTQYF. The DNA of the CDR3 is TGCAGTGCTAGTATCGCTAGCGGTGCGACAGATACGCAGTATTTT.

The V and J genes are TRBV5-6 and TRBJ2-7; 13 bases line up with TRBD2. CDR1 and CDR2 from the germline V gene are SGHDT and YYEEEE. The CDR3 runs 16 residues. J gave up 3 bases and V 4 bases, and 7 bases lay outside the gene matches. The CDR3 region has the DNA TGTGCCAGCAGCGCGAGACTAGCGGGGGGCGTCTACGAGCAGTACTTC. Protein: CASSARLAGGVYEQYF.

This sequence joins TRBV2 and TRBJ2-5; D possibly corresponds to TRBD1 (5 bases). The CDR3 covers 14 residues. Trimming removed 7 bases at V and 2 bases at J, with 14 bases between. The germline gives CDR1 SNHLY, CDR2 FYNNEI. CDR3 in DNA: TGTGCCAGCAAAATAAGGGGATCGCAAGAGACCCAGTACTTC. Protein sequence: CASKIRGSQETQYF.

The rearrangement joins TRBV30 to TRBJ1-2; D is unclear. Germline CDR1 is GTSNPN and CDR2 is SVGIG (reference sequence). Trimming left V 1 base short and J 0 bases short, with 6 bases between. The CDR3 totals 13 residues. This CDR3 reads CAWSDQANYGYTF. In DNA, the CDR3 is TGTGCCTGGAGTGACCAGGCTAACTATGGCTACACCTTC.

The chain recombines TRBV19 with TRBJ2-5, with D possibly matching TRBD2 (6 bases). The V gene's germline CDR1 is LNHDA and CDR2 SQIVND (reference sequence). CDR3 length equals 17 residues. V lost 9 bases and J 6 bases, leaving 29 bases between the germline ends. CDR3 amino acids: CASSGETGGVGRKTQYF. In nucleotides, the CDR3 is TGTGCCAGCTCGGGAGAAACCGGAGGGGTGGGACGGAAGACCCAGTACTTC.

The chain recombines TRBV7-2 with TRBJ1-2; D remains ambiguous. Trimming left V 1 base short and J 5 bases short, with 11 bases between. The CDR3 extends over 14 amino acids. CDR1 is SGHTA and CDR2 is FQGNSA in the germline V gene. The CDR3 bases are TGTGCCAGCAGCTTAGGTGGCAGGTTATATGGCTACACCTTC. Its translation: CASSLGGRLYGYTF.

The rearrangement uses TRBV10-3 and TRBJ2-6, with TRBD1 as a possible D gene (6 bases). The germline CDR1 and CDR2 sequences are ENHRY and SYGVKD. V shed 8 bases and J shed 1 base, with 18 bases lying between them. The CDR3 is 17 amino acids. In DNA form, the CDR3 reads TGTGCCATCGGTTCGGGAACAGGGAGATCTGGGGCCAACGTCCTGACTTTC. Its translation is CAIGSGTGRSGANVLTF.

The chain uses TRBV10-1 and TRBJ2-5; the match to TRBD1 covers 8 bases. The J segment lost 7 bases and the V segment lost 2 bases, leaving 18 bases of the junction unmatched. Germline V gene data show CDR1 as WNHNN and CDR2 as SYGVQD (reference sequence). CDR3 length: 18 amino acids. The CDR3 nucleotides are TGCGCCAGCAGTGAGGCAGGTAAGGGGGACAGGCTAAAAGTGACCCAGTACTTC. It specifies CASSEAGKGDRLKVTQYF.

The CDR3 DNA follows: TGTGCCAGCAGTTACGGAGGAGCAACTAATGAAAAACTGTTTTTT. As protein: CASSYGGATNEKLFF. J is TRBJ1-4 and V is TRBV6-5; no firm D call. In germline, CDR1 is MNHEY, CDR2 SVGAGI. This CDR3 has 15 amino acids. V was pared by 2 bases and J by 0 bases, with 7 bases between.

V gene TRBV5-4 combines with J gene TRBJ2-1; 11 bases align to TRBD2. Per germline, CDR1 SGHNT and CDR2 YYREEE (reference sequence). The V gene end was trimmed by 4 bases and the J gene end by 2 bases; junction bases not matched to a gene: 2. There are 15 residues in the CDR3. The CDR3 region is CASSPSGGPYNEQFF. DNA of the CDR3: TGTGCCAGCAGCCCTAGCGGGGGGCCCTACAATGAGCAGTTCTTC.

The chain joins TRBV5-1 to TRBJ2-4; TRBD2 matches at 9 bases. V lost 4 bases to trimming and J lost 0 bases; unmatched junction nucleotides: 5. The CDR3 loop spans 16 amino acids. Germline V CDR1 and CDR2: SGHRS, YFSETQ. The CDR3 protein is CASSPGTSRAKNIQYF. CDR3 sequence (DNA): TGCGCCAGCAGCCCCGGGACTAGCAGAGCCAAAAACATTCAGTACTTC. The entire variable domain, with the rest obtained from reference TRBV5-1 and TRBJ2-4, is as follows: KAGVTQTPRYLIKTRGQQVTLSCSPISGHRSVSWYQQTPGQGLQFLFEYFSETQRNKGNFPGRFSGRQFSNSRSEMNVSTLELGDSALYLCASSPGTSRAKNIQYFGAGTRLSVL.

This sequence joins TRBV10-1 and TRBJ2-1, with D hard to call. The CDR3 loop spans 14 amino acids. Germline CDR1 reads WNHNN; CDR2 reads SYGVQD (reference sequence). Between the trimmed V and J ends, which lost 6 bases and 6 bases, there was a span of 15 bases. This CDR3 reads CASRRTDTSNEQFF. CDR3 DNA: TGCGCCAGCAGACGGACCGATACGAGCAATGAGCAGTTCTTC.

This rearrangement joins TRBV30 to TRBJ1-2; D is perhaps TRBD1 (5 bases). The V end lost 8 bases, the J end lost 5 bases, and 15 bases lay between the germline ends. CDR1 and CDR2 from the germline V gene are GTSNPN and SVGIG (reference sequence). The CDR3 has 12 residues. CDR3 nucleotides: TGTGCCACCGGCGGGGCAGGATATGGCTACACCTTC. It codes for CATGGAGYGYTF.

The genes are TRBV7-8 and TRBJ2-1; 10 bases are a match to TRBD2. In germline, CDR1 is SGHVS, CDR2 FQNEAQ. The trim removed 8 bases at V and 4 bases at J, leaving 8 bases unmatched. CDR3 size: 15 residues. The CDR3 spells CASADGLADYNEQFF. The CDR3 DNA reads TGTGCCAGCGCCGATGGACTAGCGGATTACAATGAGCAGTTCTTC. The full variable domain, rest sourced from reference TRBV7-8 and TRBJ2-1, is GAGVSQSPRYKVAKRGQDVALRCDPISGHVSLFWYQQALGQGPEFLTYFQNEAQLDKSGLPSDRFFAERPEGSVSTLKIQRTQQEDSAVYLCASADGLADYNEQFFGPGTRLTVL.

The V call is TRBV11-2, the J call TRBJ2-7; the match to TRBD2 covers 8 bases. J was trimmed by 1 base and V by 6 bases; bases with no gene match: 8. Germline loops: CDR1 SGHAT, CDR2 FQNNGV. The CDR3 spans 15 residues. CDR3 sequence reads: CASRVPGLGSYEQYF. The CDR3 nucleotides are TGTGCCAGCAGGGTCCCGGGACTAGGATCCTACGAGCAGTACTTC.

The rearrangement uses TRBV24-1 and TRBJ2-2; D not certain. Germline CDR1 reads KGHDR; CDR2 reads SFDVKD. The length of the CDR3 is 15 residues. Trimming took off 3 bases at V and 7 bases at J, with 14 bases between the two ends. This CDR3 is CATSDPRSPGGELFF. The CDR3 bases are TGTGCCACCAGTGATCCTCGGAGTCCCGGCGGGGAGCTGTTTTTT.